A selection of T cell receptor beta chains follows, all from one sample in a study of blood T cell repertoires in COVID-19. Sequencing was performed with immunoSEQ multiplex PCR; in TCRdb, only in-frame clones are kept and a portion is missing. The sample lists under 150,000 clones; less than 90% were seen once. The sequencing input was peripheral blood. These TCRs come from a human donor in a cohort sampled during active COVID-19. Each CDR3 is given with its conserved first and last residue. A D gene is named only where the DNA matches it firmly. Rows may omit the clone size; those that give it use once, few, many or a size class.

size,D,V,J,length,DNA,CDR3
-,TRBD1,TRBV10-2,TRBJ2-7,14,TGCGCCAGCAGACCGGGACAGGGGACTCGGGAGCAGTACTTC,CASRPGQGTREQYF
-,-,TRBV18,TRBJ1-5,15,TGTGCCAGCCGGCCAGGGGCGGTTAGCAATCAGCCCCAGCATTTT,CASRPGAVSNQPQHF
-,TRBD1,TRBV7-2,TRBJ1-4,15,TGTGCCAGCAGCACCCGACAGGGATATAATGAAAAACTGTTTTTT,CASSTRQGYNEKLFF
-,-,TRBV27,TRBJ1-1,11,TGTGCCAGCAGTTCTGGGCCGAGAGCTTTCTTT,CASSSGPRAFF
once,TRBD1,TRBV19,TRBJ2-5,15,TGTGCCAGTAGTAGTACGACAGGGACGGGGGAGACCCAGTACTTC,CASSSTTGTGETQYF
-,TRBD1,TRBV6-6,TRBJ1-6,16,TGTGCCAGCAGTTACCCTACAGGGGGTCAGAATTCACCCCTCCACTTT,CASSYPTGGQNSPLHF
few,TRBD1,TRBV3-1/TRBV3-2,TRBJ2-3,17,TGTGCCAGCAGCCCCGGCGAGGGACAGGGAAGCACAGATACGCAGTATTTT,CASSPGEGQGSTDTQYF
once,-,TRBV4-1,TRBJ2-7,14,TGCGCCAGCAGCCAAGTGGACACGAACTACGAGCAGTACTTC,CASSQVDTNYEQYF
-,-,TRBV21-1,TRBJ2-4,15,TGTGCCAGCAGCATGCAGGCTCCGGCCAAAAACATTCAGTACTTC,CASSMQAPAKNIQYF
-,TRBD2,TRBV9,TRBJ2-5,16,TGTGCCAGCAGCGTAGCAGCGGGGGGATGGGTGGAGACCCAGTACTTC,CASSVAAGGWVETQYF
-,-,TRBV7-9,TRBJ1-2,13,TGTGCCAGCAGCCCAGACAGGTCTTATGGCTACACCTTC,CASSPDRSYGYTF
-,TRBD1,TRBV6-2/TRBV6-3,TRBJ1-2,16,TGTGCCAGCAGTTACGGAACCGGGACAGGGGTTCGTGGCTACACCTTC,CASSYGTGTGVRGYTF
-,TRBD1,TRBV12-3/TRBV12-4,TRBJ2-7,13,TGTGCCAGCAGAAAGACAGGGGCCTACGAGCAGTACTTC,CASRKTGAYEQYF
-,TRBD1,TRBV6-5,TRBJ1-2,13,TGTGCCAGCAGTCCAGGGGGTCTGGGTGGCTACACCTTC,CASSPGGLGGYTF
few,-,TRBV18,TRBJ1-1,15,TGTGCCAGCTCACCACTGGTGACACAGAACACTGAAGCTTTCTTT,CASSPLVTQNTEAFF
once,-,TRBV12-3/TRBV12-4,TRBJ1-2,13,TGTGCCAGCAGTTTAAGGGCAGGGTTCGGCTACACCTTC,CASSLRAGFGYTF
many,TRBD1,TRBV24-1,TRBJ2-2,14,TGTGCCACCACGGGACAGGCGAACACCGGGGAGCTGTTTTTT,CATTGQANTGELFF
-,-,TRBV19,TRBJ1-1,14,TGTGCCAGTAGCGGGGGGCTTGGGAACACTGAAGCTTTCTTT,CASSGGLGNTEAFF
-,-,TRBV11-3,TRBJ2-3,15,TGTGCCAGCAGCTTAGCGTGGGGGGGCACAGATACGCAGTATTTT,CASSLAWGGTDTQYF
-,-,TRBV6-5,TRBJ2-1,12,TGTGCCAGCACCAGGGGAAGGGATGAGCAGTTCTTC,CASTRGRDEQFF
-,TRBD2,TRBV3-1/TRBV3-2,TRBJ2-7,15,TGTGCCAGCAGCGCCAGCGTAGCGGGCTCCTACGAGCAGTACTTC,CASSASVAGSYEQYF
-,-,TRBV5-1,TRBJ1-3,19,TGCGCCAGCAGCTATCATGGCGGGACCTCCGGGATCTCTGGAAACACCATATATTTT,CASSYHGGTSGISGNTIYF
-,-,TRBV28,TRBJ1-1,15,TGTGCCAGCAGCTGGAGGGCAGGGAAGGGCACTGAAGCTTTCTTT,CASSWRAGKGTEAFF
-,-,TRBV28,TRBJ1-5,15,TGTGCCAGCAGAGGCGGAGGAACGGGCAATCAGCCCCAGCATTTT,CASRGGGTGNQPQHF